The rows below give T cell receptor beta chains drawn from one sample of a study of early stage breast cancer tumors. Repertoires were generated with immunoSEQ multiplex PCR, while TCRdb's copy carries only in-frame clones and drops some. The sample has under 45,000 clones; approximately 72% are singletons. The specimen was blood. The source is a person between 50 and 60 years old with breast cancer. CDR3s leave out the opening cysteine and the closing phenylalanine or tryptophan. A D gene is named only where the DNA matches it firmly.

d_call,v_call,cdr3_aa
.,TRBV5-6,ASSLTANTEAF
.,TRBV6-1,ASTPRGRDREAF
.,TRBV29-1,SVGGSNSNQPQH
TRBD2,TRBV19,ASSMVGSGTRFFNEQF
.,TRBV7-2,ASSSSWQPQH
.,TRBV5-1,ASSQEAGEKLF
TRBD1,TRBV5-4,ASSLQGVNTEAF
TRBD1,TRBV7-8,ASSPGQGAYEQY
.,TRBV2,ASTGSTSTDTQY
.,TRBV2,ASSVTRENTEAF
TRBD2,TRBV7-9,ASSLPLGLADEQY
.,TRBV7-9,ASSLGADNEQF
TRBD1,TRBV5-8,ASSLPGTVSTDTQY
TRBD1,TRBV2,ASSDLGQGIIYGYT
TRBD1,TRBV19,ASSSQGAPNTEAF
.,TRBV19,ASSPTTNQPQH
TRBD1,TRBV7-2,ASSQGTGHNSPLH
TRBD2,TRBV19,ASSITSGHTDTQY
.,TRBV19,ASSIANSYNSPLH
TRBD2,TRBV5-4,ASSGGTSGRLSQETQY
.,TRBV11-3,ASSLDPREISYNEQF
TRBD2,TRBV29-1,SVTPGLSGGELF
.,TRBV19,ASSIRSGGSNQPQH
TRBD2,TRBV5-1,ASSLLAGEETQY
.,TRBV11-2,ASSLGLQVEAF
.,TRBV11-3,ASTSGATYNEQF
.,TRBV7-8,ASSWQGGEFSGNTIY
TRBD2,TRBV5-1,ASSLAPASGASYNEQF
TRBD2,TRBV13,ASSLGFRKREKN
TRBD1,TRBV6-1,ASNTYGTGEYEQY
TRBD2,TRBV9,ASGLASNTGELF
TRBD1,TRBV5-8,ASRPDRGPTEAF
TRBD2,TRBV9,ASSAELAGGPGANVLT
.,TRBV30,AWRRDSNQPQH
TRBD1,TRBV11-2,ATGQGESYEQY
TRBD2,TRBV6-5,ASSSTSGGYNEQF
.,TRBV14,ASSQGPGTQY
TRBD2,TRBV5-4,ASSLAGGIGELF
TRBD2,TRBV9,ASSPIAGGWETQY
TRBD1,TRBV7-2,ASSFRGPPNTGELF
.,TRBV9,ASSVGEGEAF
.,TRBV9,ASSVGVSGDTQY
.,TRBV15,ATSRDRTYEAGTEAF
TRBD1,TRBV5-6,ASSFGSGQGNTEAF
TRBD2,TRBV11-3,ASSLETSGRHEQY
TRBD2,TRBV10-2,ASPRVRGTKGTDTQY
.,TRBV5-1,ASSLGSDNYGYT
TRBD1,TRBV6-6,ASSTNDRGRGDEQY
.,TRBV6-1,ASSGGGSTEAF
TRBD1,TRBV6-1,ASSEGTGRNQPQH
.,TRBV27,ASSSRGRRTEAF